A single sample gave rise to the 14 T cell receptor beta chains below, sequenced in a study of T cell responses to AZD1222 COVID-19 vaccine. TCRdb's table, derived via immunoSEQ multiplex PCR, lists solely in-frame clones and lacks some. The data show some 150,000 clones, 90% seen once. Here the sequenced sample was peripheral blood, taken on day 0 of AZD1222 vaccination. Receptors were obtained from an adult in good health.

The chain has TRBV30 and TRBJ1-2; D call uncertain. V was trimmed by 1 base and J by 2 bases, leaving 11 bases between them. The germline V gene has CDR1 GTSNPN and CDR2 SVGIG (reference sequence). The CDR3 runs 14 residues. The CDR3 loop reads CAWSDTGNNYGYTF. The CDR3, as DNA: TGTGCCTGGAGTGACACCGGGAACAACTATGGCTACACCTTC.

The chain uses TRBV19 and TRBJ2-2, with unresolved D. V lost 10 bases, J lost 3 bases, and 12 bases lay in between. The CDR3 runs to 13 residues. CDR1 is LNHDA and CDR2 is SQIVND in the germline V gene (reference sequence). The CDR3 DNA sequence: TGTGCCACTCGTCGGCGGCACACCGGGGAGCTGTTTTTT. The encoded protein is CATRRRHTGELFF.

The rearrangement links TRBV7-2 to TRBJ2-2, with D tentatively TRBD1 (6 bases). Trimming stripped 0 bases from V and 6 bases from J, with 8 bases between. The V gene's germline CDR1 is SGHTA and CDR2 FQGNSA. The CDR3 extends over 14 amino acids. DNA of the CDR3: TGTGCCAGCAGCTTAGCACAGGGCGCCGGGGAGCTGTTTTTT. Translated, it gives CASSLAQGAGELFF.

This clone was observed a single time. V and J are TRBV7-9 and TRBJ2-1; D gene unclear. There are 16 residues in the CDR3. CDR1 is SEHNR, CDR2 FQNEAQ, per germline (reference sequence). V lost 1 base to trimming and J lost 5 bases, with 15 bases between them. The CDR3 loop is CASSLVSGSGNNEQFF. The CDR3 region has the DNA TGTGCCAGCAGCTTAGTTTCCGGGTCGGGCAACAATGAGCAGTTCTTC.

The chain uses TRBV19 and TRBJ1-1; tentatively, D is TRBD1 (6 bases). This CDR3 is built from 14 residues. V was trimmed by 4 bases and J by 6 bases, leaving 15 bases between them. Per the germline V gene, CDR1 is LNHDA and CDR2 is SQIVND (reference sequence). CDR3 region: CASSTRGLLAEAFF. The CDR3 bases are TGTGCCAGTAGTACCAGGGGATTGTTGGCTGAAGCTTTCTTT.

V usage is TRBV25-1 and J usage is TRBJ1-1, with D perhaps TRBD1 (6 bases). V was trimmed by 4 bases and J by 4 bases, leaving 7 bases between them. CDR3 size: 12 residues. Germline CDR1 and CDR2: MGHDK and SYGVNS. The CDR3, as DNA: TGTGCCAGCAGTGTGGGGGCCACTGAAGCTTTCTTT. It codes for CASSVGATEAFF.

The chain couples TRBV19 to TRBJ2-2, with TRBD1 matching 9 bases. The trim removed 7 bases at V and 6 bases at J, leaving 15 bases unmatched. The CDR3 runs 17 residues. The germline V gene encodes CDR1 LNHDA and CDR2 SQIVND (reference sequence). This CDR3 reads CASTPRHGTGFSGELFF. The CDR3, as DNA: TGTGCCAGTACCCCTCGCCACGGGACAGGGTTTTCCGGGGAGCTGTTTTTT.

The gene calls are TRBV12-5 and TRBJ1-1; unclear D gene. CDR3 size: 10 residues. Germline CDR1 and CDR2: LGHNT and FRNRAP. V lost 6 bases, J lost 2 bases, and 1 base lay in between. The CDR3 coding sequence is TGTGCTAGTGGCAACACTGAAGCTTTCTTT. Amino acids: CASGNTEAFF.

The chain couples TRBV18 to TRBJ2-6; TRBD1 agrees at 10 bases. The CDR3 contains 18 residues. The germline V gene encodes CDR1 KGHSH and CDR2 LQKENI. J was trimmed by 1 base and V by 3 bases; bases with no gene match: 6. The DNA for the CDR3 is TGTGCCAGCTCACCTCGGACAGGGGGGACATCTGGGGCCAACGTCCTGACTTTC. As protein: CASSPRTGGTSGANVLTF. The full variable domain, its missing parts supplied by reference TRBV18 and TRBJ2-6, is NAGVMQNPRHLVRRRGQEARLRCSPMKGHSHVYWYRQLPEEGLKFMVYLQKENIIDESGMPKERFSAEFPKEGPSILRIQQVVRGDSAAYFCASSPRTGGTSGANVLTFGAGSRLTVL.

The V and J genes are TRBV9 and TRBJ2-7, with 9 bases identical to TRBD1. Trimming at V came to 0 bases and at J to 4 bases, leaving 5 bases not matched to a gene. CDR3 length: 15 residues. CDR1 is SGDLS and CDR2 is YYNGEE in the germline V gene. The CDR3 spells CASSVAWGTGYEQYF. In nucleotides, the CDR3 is TGTGCCAGCAGCGTAGCTTGGGGGACAGGGTACGAGCAGTACTTC.

CDR3: CRRQGGQPQHF. The CDR3 DNA is TGCAGACGACAGGGAGGACAGCCCCAGCATTTT. V and J are TRBV29-1 and TRBJ1-5, with 7 bases lining up with TRBD1. The length of the CDR3 is 11 residues. The germline V gene encodes CDR1 SQVTM and CDR2 ANQGSEA.

The rearrangement joins TRBV6-4 to TRBJ2-5; the D gene could be TRBD1 or TRBD2 (5 bases each). V was clipped by 1 base and J by 2 bases, with 20 bases between them. The CDR3 totals 18 residues. Germline V gene sequence: CDR1 MRHNA, CDR2 SNTAGT. Written as DNA, the CDR3 is TGTGCCAGCAGTGACTGGGACGGCGGGCGAAGATTACAAGAGACCCAGTACTTC. This codes for CASSDWDGGRRLQETQYF.

The gene calls are TRBV6-5 and TRBJ1-1; D remains unclear. Trimming took 9 bases from V and 3 from J, leaving 14 bases between them. The length of the CDR3 is 13 residues. Germline V gives CDR1 MNHEY, CDR2 SVGAGI. CDR3 protein: CASRRAGDTEAFF. In DNA, the CDR3 is TGTGCCAGTCGCCGGGCCGGGGACACTGAAGCTTTCTTT.

With regard to this clone: At the DNA level, this CDR3 is encoded by other sequences in the same sample as well. Here the CDR3 DNA reads TGTGCCAGCAGCCAGGAACCGGGACTAGCGGGGGCGGGTCAGTTCTTC. Encoded protein: CASSQEPGLAGAGQFF. The chain links TRBV4-2 to TRBJ2-1; 14 bases map to TRBD2. Unmatched junction bases numbered 11, after V lost 3 bases and J lost 13 bases. CDR3 length equals 16 residues. The V gene's germline CDR1 is LGHNA and CDR2 YNFKEQ.